This TCR beta chain was recovered during a study of blood T cells in healthy people across ages. The CDR3 totals 15 residues. Germline V gives CDR1 SNHLY, CDR2 FYNNEI. Note on this clonotype: Its antigen is unidentified.

For the second PCR, which ran for about 7 to 11 cycles, a sample-barcoded 5' primer and a J-beta primer mix were used. TCRdb independently ran MiXCR on the 5' RACE reads; one entry per CDR3 protein. The data hold around 900,000 distinct CDR3 sequences, with approximately 50% observed a single time. Study-wide results and limits: Measured against age, TCR beta diversity per million T cells decreased in a roughly linear manner.

Roughly 9.2 milliliters was the volume of peripheral blood drawn from each donor. The specimen sequenced was blood. This TCR came from a woman in her fifties or sixties in good health. J is TRBJ2-4 and V is TRBV2; 7 bases match TRBD1. The closer fit of TRBJ2-7 to the DNA end suggests the J call may be wrong. The CDR3 DNA sequence: TGTGCCAGCAGTGAAGGGGACAGCGGAACGTACGAGCAGTACTTC. It encodes CASSEGDSGTYEQYF.